This T cell receptor beta chain was retrieved from a study of response to subunit inactivated influenza vaccine. The study, taken as a whole, reports: Authors suggested that a seasonal influenza vaccination recruits few new T cells each time.

TCRdb used MiXCR to reprocess the RT-PCR reads, holding one entry per CDR3 protein. The table records approximately 570,000 distinct CDR3 sequences, around 8% of them present only once. With regard to this clonotype: Its antigen is not known.

Germline CDR1 and CDR2: SGHTA and FQGNSA. The CDR3 extends over 14 amino acids. Trimming stripped 0 bases from V and 5 bases from J, with 10 bases between. This chain uses TRBV7-2 with TRBJ2-5; no reliable D call. This TCR derives from a man between 50 and 75 years old who received an inactivated influenza vaccine. This specimen consisted of PBMCs from blood, obtained about 24 months after vaccination. In DNA, the CDR3 is TGTGCCAGCAGCTTAGCCTCACCTGGGGAGACCCAGTACTTC. This codes for CASSLASPGETQYF.